A selection of T cell receptor beta chains follows, all from one sample in a study of T cell responses to AZD1222 COVID-19 vaccine. The table came from immunoSEQ multiplex PCR; TCRdb's copy has only in-frame clones and leaves some out. The sample has 190,000 or so clones; roughly 92% are singletons. Sequences were derived from peripheral blood, sampled 28 days after the second AZD1222 dose. The receptor set was obtained from an adult who received the AZD1222 COVID-19 vaccine. The CDR3 runs from the conserved cysteine through the conserved F or W. The order of the fields is V gene, J gene, CDR3 protein.

TRBV6-5	TRBJ1-1	CASSYVDKNTEAFF
TRBV4-1	TRBJ2-1	CASSQEWAGGRANNNEQFF
TRBV28	TRBJ2-3	CASRPSGSTDTQYF
TRBV28	TRBJ1-2	CASSLGVWSHYGYTF
TRBV7-9	TRBJ1-3	CASSLPLYTIYF
TRBV7-6	TRBJ1-5	CASSLAGSLQPQHF
TRBV4-1	TRBJ2-7	CASSQGSSLGNEQYF
TRBV5-4	TRBJ2-1	CASSLYPTAGADNEQFF
TRBV9	TRBJ2-1	CASSVVAGYSYNEQFF
TRBV3-1/TRBV3-2	TRBJ1-4	CASGNPQGAGEKLFF
TRBV2	TRBJ1-2	CASRSGGQGLSGYTF
TRBV13	TRBJ1-1	CASSLGAEAFF
TRBV27	TRBJ1-6	CASSFQDSGKSPLHF
TRBV19	TRBJ1-2	CASSIVGTENYGYTF
TRBV5-1	TRBJ1-3	CASSLGDSSGNTIYF